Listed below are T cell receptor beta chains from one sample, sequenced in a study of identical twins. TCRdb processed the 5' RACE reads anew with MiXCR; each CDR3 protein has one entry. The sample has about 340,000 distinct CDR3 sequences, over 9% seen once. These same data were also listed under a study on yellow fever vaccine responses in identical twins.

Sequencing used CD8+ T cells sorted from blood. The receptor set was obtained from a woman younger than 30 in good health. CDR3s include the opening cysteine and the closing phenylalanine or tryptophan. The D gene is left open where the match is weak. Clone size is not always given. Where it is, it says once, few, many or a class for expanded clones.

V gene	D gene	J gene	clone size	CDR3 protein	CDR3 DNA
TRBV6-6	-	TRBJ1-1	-	CASTSGGNTEAFF	TGTGCCAGCACCTCGGGAGGGAACACTGAAGCTTTCTTT
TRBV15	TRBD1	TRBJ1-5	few	CATSTGGLPLQPQHF	TGTGCCACCAGCACAGGGGGTCTACCCCTGCAGCCCCAGCATTTT
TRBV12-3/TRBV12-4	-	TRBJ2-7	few	CASSRYARPPYEQYF	TGTGCCAGCAGCCGATACGCGCGACCTCCCTACGAGCAGTACTTC
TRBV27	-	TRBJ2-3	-	CASSSRGGDRSGTDTQYF	TGTGCCAGCAGCTCACGCGGTGGGGATAGGTCAGGTACAGATACGCAGTATTTT
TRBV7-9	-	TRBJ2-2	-	CASSGVTPGAGELFF	TGTGCCAGCAGCGGGGTAACCCCGGGGGCCGGGGAGCTGTTTTTT
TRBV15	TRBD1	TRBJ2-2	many	CATGTGMSGELFF	TGTGCCACCGGGACAGGGATGTCCGGGGAGCTGTTTTTT
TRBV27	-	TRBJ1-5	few	CASSLFTGNNQPQHF	TGTGCCAGCAGTTTATTCACAGGGAACAATCAGCCCCAGCATTTT
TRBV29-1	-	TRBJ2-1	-	CSINHSSNEQFF	TGCAGCATCAATCACTCCTCCAATGAGCAGTTCTTC
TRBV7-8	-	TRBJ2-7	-	CASSLAFYEQYF	TGTGCCAGCAGCTTAGCCTTTTACGAGCAGTACTTC
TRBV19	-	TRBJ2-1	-	CASSIVSVSDEQFF	TGTGCCAGTAGTATAGTTTCGGTAAGCGATGAGCAGTTCTTC
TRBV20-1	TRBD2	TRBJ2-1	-	CSAPEPGLAGIPQFF	TGCAGTGCACCCGAACCGGGACTAGCGGGAATTCCGCAGTTCTTC
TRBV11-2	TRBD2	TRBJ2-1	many	CASSAGTSGGYNEQFF	TGTGCCAGCAGCGCGGGGACTAGCGGAGGCTACAATGAGCAGTTCTTC
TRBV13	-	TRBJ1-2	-	CASSLKGSNYGYTF	TGTGCCAGCAGCCTAAAGGGAAGTAACTATGGCTACACCTTC
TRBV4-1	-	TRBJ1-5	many	CASSQDLDQPQHF	TGCGCCAGCAGCCAAGATCTCGATCAGCCCCAGCATTTT
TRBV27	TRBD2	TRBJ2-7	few	CASSPIRGTSEYEQYF	TGTGCCAGCAGTCCCATCCGAGGGACTAGTGAATACGAGCAGTACTTC
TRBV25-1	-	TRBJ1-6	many	CASSPSPLHF	TGTGCCAGCAGCCCTTCACCCCTCCACTTT
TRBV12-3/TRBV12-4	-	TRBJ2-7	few	CASSYRVSEQYF	TGTGCCAGCAGTTACAGGGTTTCCGAGCAGTACTTC
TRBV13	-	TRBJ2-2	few	CASSSSLTGELFF	TGTGCCAGCAGCTCGTCACTGACCGGGGAGCTGTTTTTT
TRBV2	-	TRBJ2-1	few	CASTELDYNEQFF	TGTGCCAGCACCGAACTAGACTACAATGAGCAGTTCTTC
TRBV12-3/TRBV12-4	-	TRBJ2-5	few	CASTDLMRETQYF	TGTGCCAGCACGGACTTGATGAGGGAGACCCAGTACTTC
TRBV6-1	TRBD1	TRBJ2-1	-	CASSQGEYNEQFF	TGTGCCAGCAGCCAGGGGGAGTACAATGAGCAGTTCTTC
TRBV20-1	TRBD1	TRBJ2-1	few	CSARDLTGQGLYEQFF	TGCAGTGCTAGAGATTTAACGGGACAGGGTTTATATGAGCAGTTCTTC
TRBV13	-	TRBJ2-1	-	CASSPAGTSFVHEQFF	TGTGCCAGCAGCCCCGCCGGGACTTCGTTTGTTCATGAGCAGTTCTTC
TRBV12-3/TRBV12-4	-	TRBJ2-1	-	CASSFNTGVSDEQFF	TGTGCCAGCAGTTTTAACACGGGAGTCAGCGATGAGCAGTTCTTC
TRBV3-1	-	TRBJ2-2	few	CASSQGRTNTGELFF	TGTGCCAGCAGCCAGGGACGAACGAACACCGGGGAGCTGTTTTTT
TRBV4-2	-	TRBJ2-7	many	CASSQGGQTYEQYF	TGTGCCAGCAGCCAGGGGGGACAGACCTACGAGCAGTACTTC
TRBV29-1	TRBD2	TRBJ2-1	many	CSVAGTSGSEQFF	TGCAGCGTTGCAGGGACTAGCGGGAGTGAGCAGTTCTTC
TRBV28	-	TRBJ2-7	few	CASSIRPGYPYEQYF	TGTGCCAGCAGTATCCGTCCAGGCTATCCCTACGAGCAGTACTTC
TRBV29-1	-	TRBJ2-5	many	CSPVCVGDEETQYF	TGCAGCCCCGTATGCGTCGGGGATGAAGAGACCCAGTACTTC
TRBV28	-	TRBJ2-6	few	CASSFRGANVLTF	TGTGCCAGCAGTTTTAGAGGGGCCAACGTCCTGACTTTC
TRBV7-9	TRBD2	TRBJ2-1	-	CASSSTGTSANNEQFF	TGTGCCAGCAGCTCCACCGGGACTAGCGCAAACAATGAGCAGTTCTTC
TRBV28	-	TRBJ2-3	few	CASSFISSTDTQYF	TGTGCCAGCAGTTTTATCTCCTCCACAGATACGCAGTATTTT
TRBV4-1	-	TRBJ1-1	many	CASSQRHLKPPDTEAFF	TGCGCCAGCAGCCAAAGACACCTAAAACCACCGGACACTGAAGCTTTCTTT
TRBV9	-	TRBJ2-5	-	CASSVGGSSWQETQYF	TGTGCCAGCAGCGTAGGAGGAAGTAGCTGGCAAGAGACCCAGTACTTC
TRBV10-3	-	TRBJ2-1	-	CAISESPSPVDEQFF	TGTGCCATCAGTGAGTCCCCTAGCCCAGTCGATGAGCAGTTCTTC
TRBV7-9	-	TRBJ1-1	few	CASSLDLAEAFF	TGTGCCAGCAGCTTAGATCTTGCCGAAGCTTTCTTT
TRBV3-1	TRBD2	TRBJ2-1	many	CASSLAGDNEQFF	TGTGCCAGCTCTCTAGCGGGAGACAATGAGCAGTTCTTC
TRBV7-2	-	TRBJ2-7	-	CASTRAPGYEQYF	TGTGCCAGCACCCGGGCCCCAGGCTACGAGCAGTACTTC
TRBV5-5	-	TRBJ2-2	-	CASTLGGARNTGELFF	TGTGCCAGCACTCTGGGGGGGGCTAGAAACACCGGGGAGCTGTTTTTT
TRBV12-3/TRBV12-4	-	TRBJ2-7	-	CASSSVDGGEQYF	TGTGCCAGCAGTTCCGTGGACGGGGGCGAGCAGTACTTC
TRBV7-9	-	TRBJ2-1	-	CASRPVTVRVRSEQFF	TGTGCCAGCAGGCCAGTCACCGTGAGGGTTCGTAGTGAGCAGTTCTTC
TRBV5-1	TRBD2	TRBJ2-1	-	CASSKSGGAHEQFF	TGCGCCAGCAGCAAAAGCGGGGGGGCCCATGAGCAGTTCTTC
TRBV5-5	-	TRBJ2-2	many	CASSLGLTGELFF	TGTGCCAGCAGCTTAGGCTTGACCGGGGAGCTGTTTTTT
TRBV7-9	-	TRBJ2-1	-	CASSLHDPYNEQFF	TGTGCCAGCAGCCTACACGACCCCTACAATGAGCAGTTCTTC
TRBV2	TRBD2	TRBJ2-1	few	CASSGQAGGTPGYEQFF	TGTGCCAGCAGTGGCCAAGCGGGAGGGACCCCCGGGTATGAGCAGTTCTTC
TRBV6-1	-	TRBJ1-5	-	CASSTDSGYQPQHF	TGTGCCAGCAGTACGGACTCGGGGTACCAGCCCCAGCATTTT
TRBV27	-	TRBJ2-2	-	CASSLIRTGELFF	TGTGCCAGCAGTTTAATCAGGACCGGGGAGCTGTTTTTT
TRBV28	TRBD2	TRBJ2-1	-	CASSFRPSGYNEQFF	TGTGCCAGCAGTTTTCGGCCTAGCGGATACAATGAGCAGTTCTTC
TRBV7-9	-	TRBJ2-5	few	CASSFREAQETQYF	TGTGCCAGCAGCTTCAGGGAAGCCCAAGAGACCCAGTACTTC
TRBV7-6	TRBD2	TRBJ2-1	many	CASSERLAGVNEQFF	TGTGCCAGCAGCGAACGACTAGCGGGAGTCAATGAGCAGTTCTTC
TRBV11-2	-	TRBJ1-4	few	CASSPADSTKKLFF	TGTGCCAGCAGCCCAGCGGACAGCACAAAAAAACTGTTTTTT
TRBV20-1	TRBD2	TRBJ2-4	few	CSARVLLAGLGIQYF	TGCAGTGCTAGAGTTTTACTAGCGGGACTAGGCATTCAGTACTTC
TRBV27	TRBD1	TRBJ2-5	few	CASSANSATGGSQETQYF	TGTGCCAGCAGCGCCAACTCTGCGACAGGGGGTAGCCAAGAGACCCAGTACTTC
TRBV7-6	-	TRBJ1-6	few	CASSLARANSPLHF	TGTGCCAGCAGCTTAGCGCGTGCTAATTCACCCCTCCACTTT
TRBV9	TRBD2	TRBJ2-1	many	CASSDGQGTSGRESYNEQFF	TGTGCCAGCAGCGATGGACAGGGTACTAGCGGGAGGGAGTCCTACAATGAGCAGTTCTTC
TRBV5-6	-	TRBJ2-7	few	CASHFESRDEQYF	TGTGCCAGCCACTTCGAATCGCGGGACGAGCAGTACTTC
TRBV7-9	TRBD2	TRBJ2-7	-	CASSLVGGFYEQYF	TGTGCCAGCAGCTTAGTGGGGGGGTTCTACGAGCAGTACTTC
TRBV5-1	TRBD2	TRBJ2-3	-	CASCKESGRFTDTQYF	TGCGCCAGCTGTAAAGAGAGCGGGAGGTTCACAGATACGCAGTATTTT